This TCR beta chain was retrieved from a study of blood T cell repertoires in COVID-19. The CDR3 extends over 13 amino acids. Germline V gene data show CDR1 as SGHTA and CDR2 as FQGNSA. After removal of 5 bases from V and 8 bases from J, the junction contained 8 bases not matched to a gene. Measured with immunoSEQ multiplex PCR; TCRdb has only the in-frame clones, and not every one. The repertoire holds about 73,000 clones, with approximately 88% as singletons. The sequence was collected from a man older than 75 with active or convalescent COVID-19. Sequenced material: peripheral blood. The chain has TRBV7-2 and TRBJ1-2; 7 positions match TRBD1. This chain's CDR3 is CASSKEGGQGYTF. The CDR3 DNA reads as TGTGCCAGCAGCAAAGAAGGGGGACAGGGCTACACCTTC.